Shown below are 22 T cell receptor beta chains from a single sample sequenced in a study of T cells in localized non-small cell lung cancer. The table came from immunoSEQ multiplex PCR; TCRdb's copy has only in-frame clones and leaves some out. The sample includes under 800 clones, about a third seen only once; the top ten take 9.5% to 13%. The sample here was normal lung tissue next to the tumor, taken before any cancer treatment. These receptors were obtained from a man aged 40-75 years with stage I lung adenocarcinoma.

This clone is medium-sized. The chain's CDR3 is CASSFWAGPQETQYF. In nucleotides, the CDR3 is TGTGCCAGCAGCTTTTGGGCAGGACCCCAAGAGACCCAGTACTTC. The chain combines TRBV7-6 with TRBJ2-5; D unresolved. The CDR3 covers 15 residues. Germline V lookup: CDR1 SGHVS, CDR2 FNYEAQ. V dropped 3 bases and J dropped 1 base, with 12 bases sitting between them.

This clone is labeled large (0.1 to 1%). The chain recombines TRBV11-3 with TRBJ2-7; tentatively, D is TRBD2 (6 bases). Trimming took 1 base from V and 2 from J, leaving 12 bases between them. The germline V gene encodes CDR1 SGHNT and CDR2 YENEEA. The CDR3 consists of 15 residues. This CDR3 is CASSLGASVTYEQYF. For the CDR3, the DNA is TGTGCCAGCAGCTTAGGGGCTAGCGTAACCTACGAGCAGTACTTC.

This clone was found a few times. The chain combines TRBV6-8 with TRBJ2-3; D may match TRBD1 or TRBD2 (5 bases each). The CDR3 sequence is 12 residues long. Germline V gives CDR1 MNHGY, CDR2 SAAAGT. V dropped 6 bases and J dropped 5 bases, with 9 bases sitting between them. DNA of the CDR3: TGTGCCAGCAGCCGGGACCTAGATACGCAGTATTTT. It encodes CASSRDLDTQYF.

The J gene is TRBJ2-3, the V gene TRBV15, with 8 bases aligning to TRBD2. With 8 bases clipped from V and 3 bases from J, the junction kept 7 bases outside the gene matches. Germline V gene data show CDR1 as LNHNV and CDR2 as YYDKDF (reference sequence). This CDR3 has 14 residues. The CDR3 DNA reads as TGTGCCACCGCGGGGGGCCCCGGGACAGATACGCAGTATTTT. Its protein product is CATAGGPGTDTQYF.

The chain uses TRBV7-7 and TRBJ1-5; D call uncertain. Trimming removed 3 bases at V and 0 bases at J, with 12 bases between. The CDR3 is 16 amino acids. Germline-derived CDR1 and CDR2 are SSHAT and FNYEAQ (reference sequence). CDR3 protein: CASSLQGGDSNQPQHF. In DNA form, the CDR3 reads TGTGCCAGCAGCTTGCAAGGAGGAGATAGCAATCAGCCCCAGCATTTT.

This clone was detected only a few times. The rearrangement uses TRBV9 and TRBJ1-3; 7 positions match TRBD1. CDR1 is SGDLS and CDR2 is YYNGEE in the germline V gene. Trimming at V came to 2 bases and at J to 5 bases, leaving 7 bases not matched to a gene. The CDR3 covers 15 residues. The CDR3 sequence: CASSVMGDSRNTIYF. CDR3 in DNA: TGTGCCAGCAGCGTGATGGGGGACAGTCGAAACACCATATATTTT.

This clone occurred a few times. This chain joins TRBV11-3 and TRBJ1-2; D possibly corresponds to TRBD1 (5 bases). Germline loops: CDR1 SGHNT, CDR2 YENEEA. Trimming took 4 bases from V and 0 from J, leaving 12 bases between them. The CDR3 runs to 15 residues. Here the CDR3 DNA reads TGTGCCAGCAGCTACGTAGGCAGGGCTAACTATGGCTACACCTTC. It specifies CASSYVGRANYGYTF.

This chain joins TRBV11-3 and TRBJ2-1; 10 nucleotides line up with TRBD2. With V trimmed by 1 base and J by 8 bases, 8 bases remained unmatched. From germline, CDR1 is SGHNT and CDR2 YENEEA. The CDR3 covers 16 residues. The CDR3 region is CASSLVSGGAIYEQFF. The CDR3 nucleotides read TGTGCCAGCAGCTTAGTAAGCGGGGGGGCCATCTATGAGCAGTTCTTC.

This clone is labeled hyperexpanded (1% or more). The chain employs TRBV28 and TRBJ2-7, with TRBD1 as a possible D gene (6 bases). Germline V gives CDR1 MDHEN, CDR2 SYDVKM. This CDR3 is built from 15 residues. V was trimmed by 5 bases and J by 2 bases, leaving 16 bases between them. DNA for the CDR3: TGTGCCAGCAGTATAGTCAGGGGCGATACCTACGAGCAGTACTTC. Amino acid sequence: CASSIVRGDTYEQYF.

The V gene is TRBV14, the J gene TRBJ2-7; no definite D call. V was shortened by 3 bases and J by 2 bases, with 11 bases between the two germline ends. The germline V gene has CDR1 SGHDN and CDR2 FVKESK. This CDR3 has 14 amino acids. As DNA, the CDR3 is TGTGCCAGCAGCCACAGTACAGTTACCTACGAGCAGTACTTC. This translates into CASSHSTVTYEQYF. The variable domain in full, completed from reference TRBV14 and TRBJ2-7, reads EAGVTQFPSHSVIEKGQTVTLRCDPISGHDNLYWYRRVMGKEIKFLLHFVKESKQDESGMPNNRFLAERTGGTYSTLKVQPAELEDSGVYFCASSHSTVTYEQYFGPGTRLTVT.

The rearrangement links TRBV18 to TRBJ2-7; D is unresolved. The V end was cut by 6 bases, the J end by 5 bases, with 20 bases between. The CDR3 contains 15 residues. Germline V gene data show CDR1 as KGHSH and CDR2 as LQKENI. CDR3 in amino acids: CASSPTNGLVNEQYF. CDR3 DNA sequence: TGTGCCAGCTCCCCCACAAATGGGCTAGTCAACGAGCAGTACTTC.

This clone appeared a single time. The rearrangement uses TRBV18 and TRBJ2-7; perhaps D is TRBD1 or TRBD2 (6 bases each). This CDR3 is built from 14 residues. The V and J ends lost 4 bases and 4 bases respectively, with 14 bases between them. The germline V gene has CDR1 KGHSH and CDR2 LQKENI. In DNA, the CDR3 is TGTGCCAGCTCACGGGGGGCCCAAACTTACGAGCAGTACTTC. This sequence encodes CASSRGAQTYEQYF.

This clone was counted between two and nine times. The chain links TRBV6-8 to TRBJ2-7; D not resolved. Looked up from germline, CDR1 is MNHGY and CDR2 is SAAAGT. V was cut by 5 bases and J by 3 bases, with 23 bases left in between. The CDR3 loop spans 17 amino acids. This chain's CDR3 is CASSDPEPKLIRYEQYF. CDR3 in DNA: TGTGCCAGCAGTGACCCGGAACCCAAACTTATACGCTACGAGCAGTACTTC.

The chain employs TRBV19 and TRBJ1-1; D is ambiguous. Germline V lookup: CDR1 LNHDA, CDR2 SQIVND (reference sequence). This CDR3 has 16 amino acids. V was cut by 4 bases and J by 1 base, with 16 bases left in between. Written as DNA, the CDR3 is TGTGCCAGTAGTAGGCTGATGATGCTCGGGAACACTGAAGCTTTCTTT. Its translation: CASSRLMMLGNTEAFF. Filled out from reference TRBV19 and TRBJ1-1, the complete variable domain reads DGGITQSPKYLFRKEGQNVTLSCEQNLNHDAMYWYRQDPGQGLRLIYYSQIVNDFQKGDIAEGYSVSREKKESFPLTVTSAQKNPTAFYLCASSRLMMLGNTEAFFGQGTRLTVV.

CDR3 protein: CASSLFGISYEQYF. CDR3 coding DNA: TGTGCCAGCAGTTTATTTGGTATCTCCTACGAGCAGTACTTC. This chain links TRBV28 with TRBJ2-7; D unresolved. This CDR3 has 14 residues. The germline CDR1 and CDR2 sequences are MDHEN and SYDVKM. Trimming pared 1 base from V and 0 bases from J, leaving 7 bases between.

This clone was detected a few times. The gene calls are TRBV9 and TRBJ1-3; D call uncertain. This CDR3 has 14 amino acids. Trimming cost V 5 bases and J 0 bases, with 9 bases left between them. CDR1 is SGDLS and CDR2 is YYNGEE in the germline V gene. This CDR3 is CASSETASGNTIYF. The CDR3 coding sequence is TGTGCCAGCAGTGAAACGGCCTCTGGAAACACCATATATTTT. The full variable domain, rest sourced from reference TRBV9 and TRBJ1-3, is DSGVTQTPKHLITATGQRVTLRCSPRSGDLSVYWYQQSLDQGLQFLIQYYNGEERAKGNILERFSAQQFPDLHSELNLSSLELGDSALYFCASSETASGNTIYFGEGSWLTVV.

V usage is TRBV11-3 and J usage is TRBJ2-7; 7 positions agree with TRBD1. Germline trimming cut 3 bases from V and 0 bases from J; bases unmatched to any gene: 8. Per the germline V gene, CDR1 is SGHNT and CDR2 is YENEEA. This CDR3 has 16 amino acids. CDR3 in amino acids: CASSFVTGTASYEQYF. CDR3 DNA: TGTGCCAGCAGCTTTGTGACCGGGACAGCCTCCTACGAGCAGTACTTC. Using reference TRBV11-3 and TRBJ2-7 for the parts outside the CDR3, the full variable domain is EAGVVQSPRYKIIEKKQPVAFWCNPISGHNTLYWYLQNLGQGPELLIRYENEEAVDDSQLPKDRFSAERLKGVDSTLKIQPAELGDSAVYLCASSFVTGTASYEQYFGPGTRLTVT.

This clone is termed large. The chain is built from TRBV6-8 and TRBJ2-5, with D possibly being TRBD1 or TRBD2 (5 bases each). Germline V CDR1 and CDR2: MNHGY, SAAAGT. The CDR3 consists of 13 residues. The V end was cut by 2 bases, the J end by 5 bases, with 9 bases between. CDR3 nucleotides: TGTGCCAGCAGTTACGGGGGTGGGGAGACCCAGTACTTC. This translates into CASSYGGGETQYF.

Concerning this clone: One end of the junction varies from germline; a read error may be responsible. The chain has TRBV18 and TRBJ1-4; D gene uncertain. The CDR3 is made up of 13 amino acids. The germline V gene encodes CDR1 KGHSH and CDR2 LQKENI. The CDR3 sequence: CVSSPASREKLFF. In nucleotides, the CDR3 is TGTGTCAGCTCACCTGCGTCTCGGGAAAAACTGTTTTTT.

The rearrangement links TRBV9 to TRBJ2-5; TRBD1 matches at 10 bases. Losses at the gene ends were 8 bases for V and 6 bases for J; bases not matched to a gene: 4. The germline V gene encodes CDR1 SGDLS and CDR2 YYNGEE. The CDR3 consists of 12 residues. Here the CDR3 DNA reads TGTGCCAGTGGGACAGGGGAAAAGACCCAGTACTTC. Translation gives CASGTGEKTQYF.

This clone has more than one count but fewer than ten. The rearrangement uses TRBV29-1 and TRBJ1-5; 9 bases agree with TRBD1. Trimming removed 6 bases from V and 2 bases from J; junction bases left unmatched: 14. The length of the CDR3 is 17 residues. In germline, CDR1 is SQVTM, CDR2 ANQGSEA. CDR3 sequence: CSVTTGGADWRNQPQHF. CDR3 sequence (DNA): TGCAGCGTCACAACAGGGGGCGCGGATTGGCGCAATCAGCCCCAGCATTTT.

This clone was counted only a few times. The chain employs TRBV6-8 and TRBJ2-7; 7 nucleotides align to TRBD1. Germline lookup yields CDR1 MNHGY and CDR2 SAAAGT. V was pared by 10 bases and J by 2 bases, with 14 bases of the junction left unmatched. There are 15 residues in the CDR3. In nucleotides, the CDR3 is TGTGCCATCAGAGACCCCGGGACAGCTACCTACGAGCAGTACTTC. Translated, it gives CAIRDPGTATYEQYF.